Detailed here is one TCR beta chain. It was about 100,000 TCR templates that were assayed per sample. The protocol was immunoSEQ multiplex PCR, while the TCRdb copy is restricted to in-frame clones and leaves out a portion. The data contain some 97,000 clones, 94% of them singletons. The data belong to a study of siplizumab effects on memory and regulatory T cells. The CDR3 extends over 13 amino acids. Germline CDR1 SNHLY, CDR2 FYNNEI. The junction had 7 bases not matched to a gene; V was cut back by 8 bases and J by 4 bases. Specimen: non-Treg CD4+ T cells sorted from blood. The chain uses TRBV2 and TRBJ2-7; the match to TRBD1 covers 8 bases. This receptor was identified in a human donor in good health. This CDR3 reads CASLDRGKYEQYF. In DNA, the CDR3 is TGTGCCAGCTTAGACAGGGGAAAATACGAGCAGTACTTC.